The sequence of this T cell receptor beta chain was determined in a study of blood T cells in healthy people across ages. Primers used in a second PCR of about 7 to 12 cycles were a sample-barcoded 5' primer and a J-beta primer mix. Each cDNA molecule received a tag from a template-switch adaptor that had 12 random nucleotides. Each single sample gave us at least 2.5 million CDR3-containing paired-end reads. TCRdb redid the calling of the 5' RACE reads with MiXCR, one entry per CDR3 protein. The sample lists approximately 810,000 distinct CDR3 sequences, about 36% seen once, with 10% to 15% in the top ten. Notes on the study in general: Long-lived and aged donors differed, with more naive CD4+ cells and higher diversity in the long-lived. Unknown CMV status may confound age-related changes in expanded clones.

The length of the CDR3 is 12 residues. Germline-derived CDR1 and CDR2 are DFQATT and SNEGSKA (reference sequence). V lost 5 bases, J lost 5 bases, and 10 bases lay in between. This clonotype is deemed medium-sized (0.01 to 0.1%). The antigen is undetermined. The chain carries TRBV20-1 and TRBJ2-1; D gene uncertain. The TCR originated in a man between 18 and 35 years old in good health. Sample: blood. CDR3 loop: CSAPAWDNEQFF. CDR3 nucleotide sequence: TGCAGTGCTCCGGCCTGGGACAATGAGCAGTTCTTC.